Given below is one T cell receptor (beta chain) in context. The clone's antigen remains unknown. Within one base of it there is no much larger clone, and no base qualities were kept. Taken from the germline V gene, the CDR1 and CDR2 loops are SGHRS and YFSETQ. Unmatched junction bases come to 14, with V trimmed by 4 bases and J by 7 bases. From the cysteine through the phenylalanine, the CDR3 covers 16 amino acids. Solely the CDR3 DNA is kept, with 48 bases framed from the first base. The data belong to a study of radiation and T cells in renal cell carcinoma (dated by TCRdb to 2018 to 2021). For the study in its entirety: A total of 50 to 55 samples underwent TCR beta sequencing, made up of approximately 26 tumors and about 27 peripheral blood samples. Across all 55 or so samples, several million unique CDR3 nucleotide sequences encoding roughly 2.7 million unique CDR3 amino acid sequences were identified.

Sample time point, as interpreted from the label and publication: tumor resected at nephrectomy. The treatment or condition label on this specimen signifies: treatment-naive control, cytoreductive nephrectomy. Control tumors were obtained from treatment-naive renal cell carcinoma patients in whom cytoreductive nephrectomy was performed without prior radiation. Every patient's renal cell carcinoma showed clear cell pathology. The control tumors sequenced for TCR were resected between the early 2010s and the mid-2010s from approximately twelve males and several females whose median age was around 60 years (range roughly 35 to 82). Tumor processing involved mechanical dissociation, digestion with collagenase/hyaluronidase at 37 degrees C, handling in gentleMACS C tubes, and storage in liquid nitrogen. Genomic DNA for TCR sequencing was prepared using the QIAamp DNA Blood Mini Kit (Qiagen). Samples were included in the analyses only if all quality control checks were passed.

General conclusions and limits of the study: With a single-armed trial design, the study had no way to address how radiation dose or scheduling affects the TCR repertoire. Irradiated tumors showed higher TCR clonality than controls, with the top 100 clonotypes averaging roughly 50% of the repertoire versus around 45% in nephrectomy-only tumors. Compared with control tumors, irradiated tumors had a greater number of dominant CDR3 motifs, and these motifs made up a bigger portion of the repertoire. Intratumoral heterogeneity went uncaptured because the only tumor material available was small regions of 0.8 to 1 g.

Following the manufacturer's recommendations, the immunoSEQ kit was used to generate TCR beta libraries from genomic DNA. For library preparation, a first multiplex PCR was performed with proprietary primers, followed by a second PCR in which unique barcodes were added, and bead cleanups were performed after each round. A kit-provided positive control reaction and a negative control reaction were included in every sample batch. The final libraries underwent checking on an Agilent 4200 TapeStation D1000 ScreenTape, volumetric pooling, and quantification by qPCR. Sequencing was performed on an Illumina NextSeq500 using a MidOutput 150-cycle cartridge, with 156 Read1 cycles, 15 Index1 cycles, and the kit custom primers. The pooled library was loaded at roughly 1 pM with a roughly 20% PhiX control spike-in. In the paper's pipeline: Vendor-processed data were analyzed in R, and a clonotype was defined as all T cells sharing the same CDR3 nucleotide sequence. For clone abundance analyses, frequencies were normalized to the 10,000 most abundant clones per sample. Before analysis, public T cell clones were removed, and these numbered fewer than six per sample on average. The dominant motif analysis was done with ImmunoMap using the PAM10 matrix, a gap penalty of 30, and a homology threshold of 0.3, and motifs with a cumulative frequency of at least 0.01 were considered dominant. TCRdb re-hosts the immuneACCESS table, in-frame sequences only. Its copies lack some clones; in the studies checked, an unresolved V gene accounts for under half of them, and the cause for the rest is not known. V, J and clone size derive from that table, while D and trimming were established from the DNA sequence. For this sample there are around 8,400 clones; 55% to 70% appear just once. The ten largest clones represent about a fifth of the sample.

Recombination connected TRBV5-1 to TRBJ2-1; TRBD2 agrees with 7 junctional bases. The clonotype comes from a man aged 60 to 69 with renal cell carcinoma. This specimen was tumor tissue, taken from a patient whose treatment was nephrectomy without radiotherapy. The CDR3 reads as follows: CASSPGLVRSGNEQFF. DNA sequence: TGCGCCAGCAGCCCCGGACTAGTTAGAAGCGGGAATGAGCAGTTCTTC.